A selection of T cell receptor beta chains follows, all from one sample in a study of shared clonotypes between healthy human individuals. The repertoire was sequenced with immunoSEQ multiplex PCR; TCRdb's copy has only in-frame clones and lacks some. Of about 2.4 million clones listed, over 85% are singletons. The sample comprised naive CD4+ T cells from PBMCs. The source of these receptors is a man aged 18 to 30 in good health. Some clones in this sample may be carry-over from other donors' samples. CDR3s include the opening cysteine and the closing phenylalanine or tryptophan. A D gene is named only where the DNA matches it firmly. Size tells how often a clone was seen (once, few, many) or the class of an expanded clone, and some rows leave it out.

cdr3_nt cdr3_aa j_call v_call cdr3_length d_call clone_size
TGCGCCAGCAGCCAAGAACAAGCTAACTATGGCTACACCTTC CASSQEQANYGYTF TRBJ1-2 TRBV4-1 14 NA NA
TGTGCCAGCAGTGCTCGGGAGAGAGACACCGGGGAGCTGTTTTTT CASSARERDTGELFF TRBJ2-2 TRBV2 15 NA NA
TGTGCCAGCAGTCCGGGACAGTACACTGAAGCTTACTTT CASSPGQYTEAYF TRBJ1-1 TRBV6-9 13 TRBD1 NA
TGTGCCAGCAGCGTAGGTGCAGGTATGAACACTGAAGCTTTCTTT CASSVGAGMNTEAFF TRBJ1-1 TRBV9 15 NA NA
TGCGCCAGCAGCCCAATCCCGCTAGCGGGAGAAGAGACCCAGTACTTC CASSPIPLAGEETQYF TRBJ2-5 TRBV5-1 16 TRBD2 NA
TGTGCCAGCAGGCCGGGACTAGCCTACGAGCAGTACTTC CASRPGLAYEQYF TRBJ2-7 TRBV6-5 13 TRBD2 NA
TGTGCCAGCAGTGAATTATCAGGCCCCTATGGCTACACCTTC CASSELSGPYGYTF TRBJ1-2 TRBV6-1 14 NA NA
TGCGCCAGCAGCTTACAGACTGGGACAGGGGAGGTCCAAGAGACCCAGTACTTC CASSLQTGTGEVQETQYF TRBJ2-5 TRBV5-1 18 TRBD1 NA
TGCGCCAGCAGCTTTGGCGGGAGTTCCTACAATGAGCAGTTCTTC CASSFGGSSYNEQFF TRBJ2-1 TRBV5-1 15 TRBD2 NA
TGTGCCGTAGCACTCGACCGAGATACGCAGTATTTT CAVALDRDTQYF TRBJ2-3 TRBV15 12 NA NA
TGTGCCAGCAGCGTAGGTCAGGGGGCGTACGAGCAGTACTTC CASSVGQGAYEQYF TRBJ2-7 TRBV9 14 TRBD1 NA
TGTGCCAGCAGCTTATTGAGGTCTGAGGGGGAGCAGTACTTC CASSLLRSEGEQYF TRBJ2-7 TRBV11-2 14 NA NA
TGTGCCAGCAGCTTACGAGCGGGGCCAGATACGCAGTATTTT CASSLRAGPDTQYF TRBJ2-3 TRBV7-2 14 TRBD2 NA
TGTGCCAGCTCGCCCGGATCCACCTACGAGCAGTACTTC CASSPGSTYEQYF TRBJ2-7 TRBV18 13 NA NA
TGTGCCAGCAGCCCGATCGTGGGGACAGACGTTGGCGAGCAGTACTTC CASSPIVGTDVGEQYF TRBJ2-7 TRBV5-4 16 TRBD1 NA
TGTGCCAGCTCACAGGGTGGACAACGACTCTATGGCTACACCTTC CASSQGGQRLYGYTF TRBJ1-2 TRBV18 15 NA NA
TGCGCCAGCAGCTTGGTCCCGGGACTTACCTACGAGCAGTACTTC CASSLVPGLTYEQYF TRBJ2-7 TRBV5-1 15 NA NA
TGTGCCAGCAGCTCCCTCCAAGGGCTGGGCGAAGAGACCCAGTACTTC CASSSLQGLGEETQYF TRBJ2-5 TRBV7-8 16 NA once
TGTGCCAGCAGTGCGCTAGCGGGCACAGATACGCAGTATTTT CASSALAGTDTQYF TRBJ2-3 TRBV25-1 14 TRBD2 once
TGTGCCAGCAGGCCAGCGGGAGTCTCCTACAATGAGCAGTTCTTC CASRPAGVSYNEQFF TRBJ2-1 TRBV28 15 TRBD2 NA
TGTGCCAGCAGTGAAAATTACGCCGCCTACGAGCAGTACTTC CASSENYAAYEQYF TRBJ2-7 TRBV6-1 14 NA NA
TGTGCCAGCAGCCCCCGGGACAGCTATGGCTACACCTTC CASSPRDSYGYTF TRBJ1-2 TRBV7-2 13 TRBD1 once
TGTGCCAGCAGCGGGGGGACTAGCGGATTATCCTACAATGAGCAGTTCTTC CASSGGTSGLSYNEQFF TRBJ2-1 TRBV5-4 17 TRBD2 NA
TGTGCCAGCAGCCCCTCTCCCCTTCAAGAGACCCAGTACTTC CASSPSPLQETQYF TRBJ2-5 TRBV7-7 14 NA NA
TGTGCCAGCAGTTACGGTGGAAGCGAGCAGTTCTTC CASSYGGSEQFF TRBJ2-1 TRBV6-5 12 NA once
TGTGCCAGCAGCACCGGGACCCATTATAACAATGAGCAGTTCTTC CASSTGTHYNNEQFF TRBJ2-1 TRBV28 15 NA once
TGTGCCAGCAGCTTAGATCAGCCCGTCGATAATTCACCCCTCCACTTT CASSLDQPVDNSPLHF TRBJ1-6 TRBV11-2 16 NA NA
TGTGCCAGTCACCGGGACAGGCCTAGCACAGATACGCAGTATTTT CASHRDRPSTDTQYF TRBJ2-3 TRBV2 15 TRBD1 once
TGTGCCATCAGTGAGGGCCGAAACCCTGAAGCTTTCTTT CAISEGRNPEAFF TRBJ1-1 TRBV10-3 13 NA NA
TGTGCCAGCAGCTCTGTCGGACCAATGAACACTGAAGCTTTCTTT CASSSVGPMNTEAFF TRBJ1-1 TRBV11-1 15 NA NA